Listed here is a single T cell receptor (beta chain). Its antigen is unknown. Through a sample-barcoded 5' primer and a J-beta primer mix, a second PCR was run for roughly 6 to 12 cycles. Each cDNA molecule was tagged by a template-switch adaptor that had 12 random nucleotides. TCRdb passed the 5' RACE reads through MiXCR, listing each CDR3 protein once. In the table there are about 640,000 distinct CDR3 sequences, approximately 50% of which are singletons. V was pared by 4 bases and J by 1 base, with 6 bases between. CDR1 and CDR2 (germline): KGHDR, SFDVKD. The CDR3 covers 13 residues. The data were taken from a study of blood T cells in healthy people across ages. The study's findings and limits: Nothing was known about donor CMV status, and this possibly confounded expanded clonotype changes. Among T cells, TCR beta diversity per million cells dropped roughly linearly as age rose.

The TCR originated in a man between 60 and 70 years old in good health. Sequenced: blood. This chain joins TRBV24-1 and TRBJ2-5, with D uncertain. This CDR3 is CATSDGSQETQYF. As DNA, the CDR3 is TGTGCCACCAGTGACGGAAGCCAAGAGACCCAGTACTTC.